This TCR beta chain is from a study of human T cells and chemical hapten exposure. Total RNA came from unfractionated whole blood. Library preparation tagged each individual cDNA molecule with a unique molecular identifier. TCRdb itself ran the 5' RACE reads through MiXCR, one entry per CDR3 protein. The sample includes 110,000 or so distinct CDR3 sequences, approximately 20% of them seen just once. This sequence was found in a human donor in good health.

The CDR3 is CASRKDSQETQYF. The CDR3 nucleotides are TGTGCCAGCAGAAAGGACAGCCAAGAGACCCAGTACTTC. The chain combines TRBV11-3 with TRBJ2-5; D is perhaps TRBD1 (6 bases). V was clipped by 6 bases and J by 1 base, with 9 bases between them. Looked up from germline, CDR1 is SGHNT and CDR2 is YENEEA. CDR3 length: 13 residues.